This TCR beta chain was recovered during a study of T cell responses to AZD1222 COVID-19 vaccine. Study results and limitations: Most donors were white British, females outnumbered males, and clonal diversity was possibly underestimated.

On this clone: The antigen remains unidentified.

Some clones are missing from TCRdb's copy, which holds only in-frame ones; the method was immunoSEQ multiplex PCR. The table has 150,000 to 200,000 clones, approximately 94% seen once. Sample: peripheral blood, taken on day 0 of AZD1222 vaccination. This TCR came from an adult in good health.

CDR3 coding DNA: TGTGCCAGCAGTGGACTAGGTCGCTACGAGCAGTACTTC. Its protein is CASSGLGRYEQYF. The chain is built from TRBV25-1 and TRBJ2-7; D is possibly TRBD2 (6 bases). The germline V and J ends were trimmed by 4 bases and 3 bases, with 10 bases remaining between them. Germline assignment: CDR1 MGHDK and CDR2 SYGVNS. The CDR3 has 13 residues.